These T cell receptor beta chains were read from a single sample in a study of blood T cell repertoires in COVID-19. Repertoires were generated with immunoSEQ multiplex PCR, while TCRdb's copy carries only in-frame clones and drops some. Among over 50,000 clones, approximately 80% were seen once, and the ten largest hold 3% to 4.5%. The sample consisted of PBMCs or T cells enriched from blood (not recorded which). Receptors originate from a middle-aged woman with acute COVID-19. Both conserved end residues are part of each CDR3. The D gene is left open where the match is weak. A row's size may be missing; if present it is once, few, many or a size class.

j_call v_call clone_size d_call cdr3_length cdr3_nt cdr3_aa
TRBJ2-3 TRBV10-3 - TRBD2 18 TGTGCCATCAGTGAGTCCCGGGAGGGGACTTTGAGCACAGATACGCAGTATTTT CAISESREGTLSTDTQYF
TRBJ1-2 TRBV27 few TRBD1 15 TGTGCCAGCAGTCCTCGACAGGGGCCGGGCTATGGCTACACCTTC CASSPRQGPGYGYTF
TRBJ1-3 TRBV28 - TRBD1 16 TGTGCCAGCAGTTCGCCGGGACAGAGCTCTGGAAACACCATATATTTT CASSSPGQSSGNTIYF
TRBJ2-5 TRBV10-3 - - 15 TGTGCCATCAGTGTGGGCCGTGGAAACCAAGAGACCCAGTACTTC CAISVGRGNQETQYF
TRBJ1-6 TRBV19 - - 15 TGTGCCAGTGAAGAGGTGGGACTGAATAATTCACCCCTCCACTTT CASEEVGLNNSPLHF
TRBJ2-6 TRBV19 - - 15 TGTGCCAGTAGTATGCAAGGGGTTGGGGCCAACGTCCTGACTTTC CASSMQGVGANVLTF
TRBJ2-2 TRBV4-1 - - 14 TGCGCCAGCAGCCAAGGAGAGGGAGTCGGGGAGCTGTTTTTT CASSQGEGVGELFF
TRBJ1-1 TRBV6-5 - - 14 TGTGCCAGCAAAAAGTCGCAACAGAACACTGAAGCTTTCTTT CASKKSQQNTEAFF
TRBJ2-1 TRBV6-4 few - 15 TGTGCCAGCAGTGACTCAGCGGGCTCCTACAATGAGCAGTTCTTC CASSDSAGSYNEQFF
TRBJ1-6 TRBV27 once TRBD1 16 TGTGCCAGCAGATCAACGGACAGGGGAGTAAATTCACCCCTCCACTTT CASRSTDRGVNSPLHF
TRBJ2-3 TRBV25-1 - TRBD1 17 TGTGCCAGCAGTGAACAGGGACAGCTCAAAGACACAGATACGCAGTATTTT CASSEQGQLKDTDTQYF
TRBJ1-6 TRBV27 - TRBD1 14 TGTGCCAGCAGTTTCCGGACAGGGAACTCACCCCTCCACTTT CASSFRTGNSPLHF
TRBJ2-5 TRBV28 - TRBD2 13 TGTGCCAGCAGTCGGGGACTAACGGGGACCCAGTACTTC CASSRGLTGTQYF
TRBJ1-1 TRBV10-3 - - 12 TGTGCCATCAGGGGGGGGAACACTGAAGCTTTCTTT CAIRGGNTEAFF
TRBJ1-4 TRBV6-5 - TRBD1 12 TGTGCCAGCCAGACAGGGAATGAAAAACTGTTTTTT CASQTGNEKLFF
TRBJ2-7 TRBV28 - TRBD1 18 TGTGCCAGCAGTGGAGACAGGGGTCATTCGTTTTGGGGTTACGAGCAGTACTTC CASSGDRGHSFWGYEQYF
TRBJ2-2 TRBV7-9 - TRBD1 15 TGTGCCAGCAGCCTCGACAGGGGATACACCGGGGAGCTGTTTTTT CASSLDRGYTGELFF
TRBJ2-7 TRBV7-9 - - 14 TGTGCCAGCAGCTGGTGGCGTCCAGGCGACGAGCAGTACTTC CASSWWRPGDEQYF
TRBJ2-1 TRBV7-9 once - 12 TGTGCCAGCAGCTTAGGGGGCTGGGAGCAGTTCTTC CASSLGGWEQFF
TRBJ2-3 TRBV9 once TRBD2 16 TGTGCCAGCAGCGCCCTAGGCGGGGGAAGCACAGATACGCAGTATTTT CASSALGGGSTDTQYF
TRBJ1-5 TRBV19 once TRBD1 15 TGTGCCAGTAGTTTACCTGCCGGGACAGGGACGCCCCAGCATTTT CASSLPAGTGTPQHF
TRBJ1-5 TRBV28 - - 11 TGTGCCAGCAGTGCCTCAGGGAAAGGGCATTTT CASSASGKGHF
TRBJ2-7 TRBV5-1 - - 13 TGCGCCAGCAGCCCCGGGAGTGGAGAATTTAGGTACTTC CASSPGSGEFRYF
TRBJ2-3 TRBV7-6 - TRBD2 17 TGTGCCAGCAGCTTAGGCACTAGCGGGAGGTTCACAGATACGCAGTATTTT CASSLGTSGRFTDTQYF
TRBJ1-5 TRBV19 - TRBD1 16 TGTGCCAGTAGCTGGGCAGGGGGCTCCGTAGGGCAGCCCCAGCATTTT CASSWAGGSVGQPQHF